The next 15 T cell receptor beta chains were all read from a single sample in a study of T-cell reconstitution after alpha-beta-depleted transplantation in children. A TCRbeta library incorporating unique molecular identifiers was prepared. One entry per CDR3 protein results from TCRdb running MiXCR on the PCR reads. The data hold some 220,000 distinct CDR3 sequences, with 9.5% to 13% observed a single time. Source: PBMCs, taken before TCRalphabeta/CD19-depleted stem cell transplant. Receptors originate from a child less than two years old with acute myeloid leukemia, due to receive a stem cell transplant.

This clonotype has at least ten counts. The CDR3 protein is CASSLIGGSYEQYF. CDR3 sequence (DNA): TGTGCCAGCAGCTTAATAGGCGGGAGCTACGAGCAGTACTTC. V gene TRBV7-2 combines with J gene TRBJ2-7; 7 bases align to TRBD2. This CDR3 spans 14 amino acids. Germline lookup yields CDR1 SGHTA and CDR2 FQGNSA. J gave up 3 bases and V 2 bases, and 4 bases lay outside the gene matches.

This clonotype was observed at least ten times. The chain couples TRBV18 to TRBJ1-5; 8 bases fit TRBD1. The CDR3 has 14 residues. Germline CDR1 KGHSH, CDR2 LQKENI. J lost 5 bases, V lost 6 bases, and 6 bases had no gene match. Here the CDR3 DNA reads TGTGCCAGCTCGCGGACAGGGATTGATCAGCCCCAGCATTTT. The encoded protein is CASSRTGIDQPQHF.

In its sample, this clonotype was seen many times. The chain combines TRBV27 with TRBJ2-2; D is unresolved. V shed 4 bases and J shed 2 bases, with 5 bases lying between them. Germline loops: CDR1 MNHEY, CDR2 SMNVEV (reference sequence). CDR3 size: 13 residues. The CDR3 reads CASSSTNTGELFF. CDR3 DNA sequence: TGTGCCAGCAGTTCCACCAACACCGGGGAGCTGTTTTTT.

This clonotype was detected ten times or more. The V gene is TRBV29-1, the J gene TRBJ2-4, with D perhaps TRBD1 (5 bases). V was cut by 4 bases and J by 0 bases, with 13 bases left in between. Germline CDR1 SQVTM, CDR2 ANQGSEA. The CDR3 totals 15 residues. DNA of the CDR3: TGCAGCGTTGGGACACTCCCTTTAGCCAAAAACATTCAGTACTTC. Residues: CSVGTLPLAKNIQYF.

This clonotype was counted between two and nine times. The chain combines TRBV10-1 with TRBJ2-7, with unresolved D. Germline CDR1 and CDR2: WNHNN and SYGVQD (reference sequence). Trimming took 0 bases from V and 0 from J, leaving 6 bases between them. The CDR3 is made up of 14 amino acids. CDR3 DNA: TGCGCCAGCAGTGAGTCTGCTAGCTCCTACGAGCAGTACTTC. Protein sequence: CASSESASSYEQYF.

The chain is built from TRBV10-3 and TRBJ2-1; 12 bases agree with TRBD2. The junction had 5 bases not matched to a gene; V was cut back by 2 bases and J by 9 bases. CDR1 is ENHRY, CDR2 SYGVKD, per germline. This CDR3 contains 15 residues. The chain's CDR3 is CAISEQLAGGGEQFF. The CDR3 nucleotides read TGTGCCATCAGTGAGCAACTAGCGGGGGGAGGTGAGCAGTTCTTC.

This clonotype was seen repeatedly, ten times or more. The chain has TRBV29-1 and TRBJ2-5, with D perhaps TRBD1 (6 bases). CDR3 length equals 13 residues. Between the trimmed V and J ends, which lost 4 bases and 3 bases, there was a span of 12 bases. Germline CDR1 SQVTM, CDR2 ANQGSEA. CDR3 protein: CSVAYRAKETQYF. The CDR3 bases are TGCAGCGTTGCGTACAGGGCCAAAGAGACCCAGTACTTC.

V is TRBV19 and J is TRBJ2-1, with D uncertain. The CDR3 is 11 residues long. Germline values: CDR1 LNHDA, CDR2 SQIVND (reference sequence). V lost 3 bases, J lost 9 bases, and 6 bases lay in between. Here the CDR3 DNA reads TGTGCCAGTAGTATCGGCCGTGAGCAGTTCTTC. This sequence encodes CASSIGREQFF.

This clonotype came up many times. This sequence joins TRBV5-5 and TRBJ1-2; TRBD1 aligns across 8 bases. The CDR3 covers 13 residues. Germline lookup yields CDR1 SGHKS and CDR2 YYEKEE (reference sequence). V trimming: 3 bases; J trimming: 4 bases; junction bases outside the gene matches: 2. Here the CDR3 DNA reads TGTGCCAGCAGCTGGGGACAGGCCTATGGCTACACCTTC. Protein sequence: CASSWGQAYGYTF.

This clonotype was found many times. The CDR3 nucleotides read TGCAGTGCTAGAGATGCCCCTGACGGAGGTCCTGGATACTTC. Amino acid sequence: CSARDAPDGGPGYF. The rearrangement links TRBV20-1 to TRBJ2-7; possibly TRBD2 for D (5 bases). Germline-derived CDR1 and CDR2 are DFQATT and SNEGSKA (reference sequence). Between the trimmed V and J ends, which lost 0 bases and 13 bases, there was a span of 22 bases. The CDR3 is 14 residues long.

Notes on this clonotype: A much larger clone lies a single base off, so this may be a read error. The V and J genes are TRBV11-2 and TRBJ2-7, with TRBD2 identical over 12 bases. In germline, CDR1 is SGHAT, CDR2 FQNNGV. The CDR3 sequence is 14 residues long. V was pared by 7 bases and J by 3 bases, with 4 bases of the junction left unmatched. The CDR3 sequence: CASTPTSGSYEQYF. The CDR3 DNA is TGTGCCAGCACCCCGACTAGCGGGAGCTACGAGCAGTACTTC.

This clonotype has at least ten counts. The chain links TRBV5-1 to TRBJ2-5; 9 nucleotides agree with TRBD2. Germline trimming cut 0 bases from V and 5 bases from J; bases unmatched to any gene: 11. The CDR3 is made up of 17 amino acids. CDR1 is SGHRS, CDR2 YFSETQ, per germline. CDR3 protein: CASSLDTLAGVGETQYF. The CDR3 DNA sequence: TGCGCCAGCAGCTTGGATACCTTAGCGGGAGTGGGTGAGACCCAGTACTTC.

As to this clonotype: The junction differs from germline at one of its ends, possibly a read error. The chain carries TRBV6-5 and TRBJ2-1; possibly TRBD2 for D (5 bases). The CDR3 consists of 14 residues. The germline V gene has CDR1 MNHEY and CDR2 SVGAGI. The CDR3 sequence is CASSYKLGISTSIF. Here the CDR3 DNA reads TGTGCCAGCAGTTACAAACTAGGGATTTCTACGTCGATCTTC.

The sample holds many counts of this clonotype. The CDR3 DNA sequence: TGCAGCGTAACGACAGGTGGGGGGACTGAAGCTTTCTTT. Protein product: CSVTTGGGTEAFF. The rearrangement links TRBV29-1 to TRBJ1-1; the D gene is possibly TRBD1 (6 bases). The CDR3 contains 13 residues. Trimming pared 6 bases from V and 5 bases from J, leaving 16 bases between. Germline V gives CDR1 SQVTM, CDR2 ANQGSEA.

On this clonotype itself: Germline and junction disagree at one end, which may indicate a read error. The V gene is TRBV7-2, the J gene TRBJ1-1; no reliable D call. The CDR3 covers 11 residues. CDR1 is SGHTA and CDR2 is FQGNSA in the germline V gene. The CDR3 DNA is TGTGCCAGCAGCGCGCCAACGGGAGCTCTCTTT. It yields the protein CASSAPTGALF.